This T cell receptor (beta chain) appears in the sequencing data of a study of cytomegalovirus exposure and HLA in healthy donors. Primers: 60 Vbeta forward and 13 Jbeta reverse. Profiled with immunoSEQ multiplex PCR; TCRdb holds only in-frame clones, not every one. The sample shows 150,000 to 200,000 clones, 80% of them seen only once. Points from the study as a whole: As a later analysis showed, a missense DCLRE1C variant was linked to trimming of TCR beta V- and J-genes. Among TCR beta chains, those listed as cytomegalovirus-associated numbered some 160.

The CDR3 runs to 16 residues. Looked up from germline, CDR1 is KGHSH and CDR2 is LQKENI. V lost 1 base and J lost 5; bases outside the gene matches: 8. In the case of this clone: Antigen unknown.

The sequence came from a girl aged 10 to 17 in good health and CMV-seropositive. Sequenced: PBMCs. The V call is TRBV18, the J call TRBJ2-1; 7 nucleotides match TRBD2. This CDR3 is CASSPLVGEGNNEQFF. CDR3 sequence (DNA): TGTGCCAGCTCACCACTGGTGGGGGAGGGAAACAATGAGCAGTTCTTC.